This TCR beta chain was captured in a study of T-cell reconstitution after alpha-beta-depleted transplantation in children. Findings and limits, study-wide: In patients about two months after transplant, alpha-beta T cells reportedly arose from several hundred expanded graft clones. T-cell numbers and diversity one year post-transplant derived largely from freshly generated T cells.

This clonotype was counted many times. Its antigen remains unknown. Germline V lookup: CDR1 SGHRS, CDR2 YFSETQ. The CDR3 is 14 amino acids. Deletions cut 4 bases from V and 5 bases from J, with 13 bases between. A library of TCRbeta sequences, prepared with unique molecular identifiers, was generated. From the PCR reads, TCRdb called clonotypes with MiXCR, one entry per CDR3 protein. This table holds 700,000 or so distinct CDR3 sequences, around 13% found once. The chain joins TRBV5-1 to TRBJ2-1, with D possibly matching TRBD1 (5 bases). Sequences were derived from PBMCs, sampled before TCRalphabeta/CD19-depleted stem cell transplant. This TCR came from a girl aged 2-10 years with congenital amegakaryocytic thrombocytopenia, due to receive a stem cell transplant. The CDR3, as DNA: TGCGCCAGCAGCGTCGTAGACAGACACAATGAGCAGTTCTTC. This encodes CASSVVDRHNEQFF.